The 28 T cell receptor beta chains given below trace back to one sample, sequenced in a study of early T cells in non-severe SARS-CoV-2 infection (dated by TCRdb to 2020 to 2023). Receptor amplification or capture employed 5' RACE. Data came from a NextSeq 500. In TCRdb, the public reads were trimmed at Q25 with fastp and aligned with MiXCR, with productive beta chains retained. Here each entry gathers all rows of one CDR3 protein and keeps the most common genes and DNA. The sample table shows tens of thousands of distinct CDR3 sequences, and under 7.5% are seen once. 20% of the sample goes to the ten largest clones. The source was whole blood, collected at baseline. These receptors all come from an adult who was a healthcare worker with PCR-confirmed SARS-CoV-2 infection or an uninfected control (not recorded which).

This clonotype was recorded a few times. This chain links TRBV2 with TRBJ2-1; 8 nucleotides match TRBD2. The V and J ends lost 8 bases and 9 bases, in that order; junction bases with no gene match: 12. Per the germline V gene, CDR1 is SNHLY and CDR2 is FYNNEI. The CDR3 is 14 amino acids. The CDR3 protein is CASRREATSREQFF. The CDR3 nucleotides are TGTGCCAGCCGGCGGGAGGCCACGTCGCGTGAGCAGTTCTTC.

The V and J genes are TRBV4-2 and TRBJ1-3; D not resolved. Germline lookup yields CDR1 LGHNA and CDR2 YNFKEQ. CDR3 size: 14 residues. V dropped 4 bases and J dropped 1 base, with 8 bases sitting between them. The CDR3 here is CASSPIGSGNTIYF. CDR3 nucleotides: TGTGCCAGCAGCCCTATTGGGTCTGGAAACACCATATATTTT.

There are a few counts of this clonotype. The CDR3: CASSLRTVIRGLDTGELFF. In DNA, the CDR3 is TGTGCCAGCAGTTTAAGGACCGTAATCAGGGGGCTCGACACCGGGGAGCTGTTTTTT. This chain links TRBV27 with TRBJ2-2, with 8 bases lining up with TRBD1. Germline trimming cut 2 bases from V and 3 bases from J; bases unmatched to any gene: 14. Germline lookup yields CDR1 MNHEY and CDR2 SMNVEV (reference sequence). CDR3 length: 19 residues.

This clonotype was found many times. The rearrangement joins TRBV3-1 to TRBJ2-2, with a weak D call TRBD2 (6 bases). V shed 7 bases and J shed 5 bases, with 11 bases lying between them. Germline CDR1 LGHDT, CDR2 YNNKEL (reference sequence). The CDR3 is 13 residues long. This CDR3 reads CASIGGKTGELFF. The CDR3 DNA reads as TGTGCCAGCATCGGGGGTAAGACCGGGGAGCTGTTTTTT.

There are many counts of this clonotype. The chain recombines TRBV27 with TRBJ2-5; 11 bases agree with TRBD2. Per germline, CDR1 MNHEY and CDR2 SMNVEV (reference sequence). V gave up 6 bases and J gave up 1 base; unmatched junction bases: 4. The CDR3 spans 15 residues. The CDR3 region has the DNA TGTGCCAGCAGCCTAGCGGGGGGAATCCAAGAGACCCAGTACTTC. This translates into CASSLAGGIQETQYF.

The rearrangement joins TRBV7-3 to TRBJ2-5, with TRBD1 matching over 7 bases. This CDR3 spans 13 amino acids. The germline V gene encodes CDR1 SGHTA and CDR2 FQGTGA. The V gene end was trimmed by 5 bases and the J gene end by 3 bases; junction bases not matched to a gene: 3. The CDR3 DNA follows: TGTGCCAGCAGCAAAGGACAGGAAGAGACCCAGTACTTC. It is translated as CASSKGQEETQYF.

This clonotype was detected a few times. The rearrangement uses TRBV7-6 and TRBJ2-7; 10 positions agree with TRBD1. CDR3 length equals 17 residues. The V gene end was trimmed by 3 bases and the J gene end by 7 bases; junction bases not matched to a gene: 15. Germline V gives CDR1 SGHVS, CDR2 FNYEAQ. The DNA of the CDR3 is TGTGCCAGCAGCTTGGAGCGGACAGGGGGTCTTTACGGGGAGCAGTACTTC. The encoded protein is CASSLERTGGLYGEQYF.

The chain recombines TRBV4-1 with TRBJ2-2; 7 bases map to TRBD1. The junction had 9 bases not matched to a gene; V was cut back by 0 bases and J by 5 bases. CDR3 size: 17 residues. Germline loops: CDR1 MGHRA, CDR2 YSYEKL. In nucleotides, the CDR3 is TGCGCCAGCAGCCAAGATGACGGGACAGAACAAACCGGGGAGCTGTTTTTT. It yields the protein CASSQDDGTEQTGELFF.

The table lists this clonotype with a few counts. This chain joins TRBV7-3 and TRBJ2-2; D gene uncertain. This CDR3 is built from 16 residues. With 4 bases removed from V and 5 bases from J, the gap between germline ends came to 17 bases. Looked up from germline, CDR1 is SGHTA and CDR2 is FQGTGA. The CDR3 DNA is TGTGCCAGCAGCTCGTTACAGAACCCTCTTACCGGGGAGCTGTTTTTT. Protein sequence: CASSSLQNPLTGELFF.

This clonotype was recorded many times. This rearrangement joins TRBV3-1 to TRBJ2-1; D call uncertain. The V gene's germline CDR1 is LGHDT and CDR2 YNNKEL (reference sequence). This CDR3 has 13 amino acids. V dropped 5 bases and J dropped 7 bases, with 12 bases sitting between them. This chain's CDR3 is CASSAQERNEQFF. CDR3 DNA: TGTGCCAGCAGCGCTCAAGAAAGAAATGAGCAGTTCTTC.

This clonotype appeared a few times. This chain uses TRBV7-3 with TRBJ2-4; tentatively, D is TRBD1 or TRBD2 (5 bases each). Germline V gene sequence: CDR1 SGHTA, CDR2 FQGTGA. The CDR3 consists of 14 residues. Between the trimmed V and J ends, which lost 5 bases and 6 bases, there was a span of 14 bases. CDR3 sequence reads: CASSPGRGLNIQYF. The CDR3, as DNA: TGTGCCAGCAGCCCAGGGAGAGGGTTAAACATTCAGTACTTC.

This clonotype was counted between two and nine times. This chain uses TRBV7-9 with TRBJ2-1, with D perhaps given as TRBD1 or TRBD2 (7 bases each). V was pared by 5 bases and J by 13 bases, with 15 bases between. There are 12 residues in the CDR3. Germline V gene lookup returns CDR1 SEHNR and CDR2 FQNEAQ (reference sequence). As DNA, the CDR3 is TGTGCCAGCAGCCCGCCAGGGGGGGGACAGTTCTTC. This sequence encodes CASSPPGGGQFF.

This clonotype was counted between two and nine times. V and J are TRBV15 and TRBJ1-1; a weak D match, TRBD1 (5 bases). The CDR3 length is 14 residues. Germline values: CDR1 LNHNV, CDR2 YYDKDF (reference sequence). V dropped 1 base and J dropped 1 base, with 7 bases sitting between them. The CDR3 DNA reads TGTGCCACCAGCAGAGTCCAGGGGAACACTGAAGCTTTCTTT. Residues: CATSRVQGNTEAFF.

The chain links TRBV7-2 to TRBJ2-5; D may be TRBD1 or TRBD2 (5 bases each). CDR1 and CDR2 (germline): SGHTA, FQGNSA. V was trimmed by 6 bases and J by 2 bases, leaving 13 bases between them. This CDR3 has 14 amino acids. CDR3 sequence: CASSSGTPQETQYF. CDR3 nucleotide sequence: TGTGCCAGCAGTTCCGGGACCCCACAAGAGACCCAGTACTTC.

This clonotype was observed a few times. The chain couples TRBV2 to TRBJ1-1; no definite D call. CDR3 length: 13 amino acids. The V gene lost 6 bases and the J gene lost 4 bases, with 12 bases spanning the gap. Germline V gene lookup returns CDR1 SNHLY and CDR2 FYNNEI. Here the CDR3 reads CASRAFLGTEAFF. The CDR3 region has the DNA TGTGCCAGCAGAGCTTTCCTGGGCACTGAAGCTTTCTTT.

This clonotype was counted many times. This rearrangement joins TRBV12-3 or TRBV12-4 to TRBJ1-6; D is uncertain. The CDR3 sequence is 15 residues long. V dropped 3 bases and J dropped 7 bases, with 13 bases sitting between them. The CDR3 region is CASSLMAGSNSPLHF. The CDR3 DNA reads TGTGCCAGCAGTTTGATGGCGGGGTCGAATTCACCCCTCCACTTT.

The V gene is TRBV5-6, the J gene TRBJ2-1, with 8 positions matching TRBD1. This CDR3 region has 20 residues. J was trimmed by 0 bases and V by 8 bases; bases with no gene match: 22. In germline, CDR1 is SGHDT, CDR2 YYEEEE. The CDR3 DNA reads as TGTGCCAGGCGTTTTTTCCCGACAGGGGACCCTCAAAGCTCCTACAATGAGCAGTTCTTC. Protein: CARRFFPTGDPQSSYNEQFF.

This clonotype was seen a handful of times. The rearrangement links TRBV11-2 to TRBJ2-1; D is perhaps TRBD1 (7 bases). Trimming left V 4 bases short and J 15 bases short, with 22 bases between. The CDR3 loop spans 14 amino acids. Germline assignment: CDR1 SGHAT and CDR2 FQNNGV. CDR3 residues: CASSSGYRGLEVFF. The DNA of the CDR3 is TGTGCCAGCAGCTCCGGATACAGGGGACTCGAGGTGTTCTTC.

The V call is TRBV10-1, the J call TRBJ2-1; TRBD1 matches 9 bases. Germline CDR1 WNHNN, CDR2 SYGVQD (reference sequence). The CDR3 extends over 17 amino acids. V was pared by 0 bases and J by 5 bases, with 8 bases of the junction left unmatched. The CDR3 here is CASSESWDRAFNNEQFF. CDR3 nucleotide sequence: TGCGCCAGCAGTGAGTCCTGGGACAGGGCTTTCAACAATGAGCAGTTCTTC.

This clonotype was recorded many times. The chain is built from TRBV19 and TRBJ1-2, with D uncertain. CDR3 length: 11 amino acids. Germline CDR1 LNHDA, CDR2 SQIVND (reference sequence). The V end lost 7 bases, the J end lost 5 bases, and 8 bases lay between the germline ends. Here the CDR3 reads CASKQTYGYTF. The CDR3 DNA sequence: TGTGCCAGTAAGCAGACTTATGGCTACACCTTC.

This clonotype was counted only a few times. DNA for the CDR3: TGTGCCAGCAGCCGTGTTAGCGGGGGGGGCGAGACCCAGTACTTC. Amino acid sequence: CASSRVSGGGETQYF. This sequence joins TRBV12-3 or TRBV12-4 and TRBJ2-5, with TRBD2 matching over 11 bases. Unmatched junction bases numbered 8, after V lost 6 bases and J lost 5 bases. CDR3 length: 15 amino acids.

In its sample, this clonotype was seen many times. The chain carries TRBV6-1 and TRBJ1-6, with 12 bases fitting TRBD1. The CDR3 has 15 amino acids. Germline-derived CDR1 and CDR2 are MNHNS and SASEGT. The ends lost 6 bases at V and 10 bases at J; junction bases unmatched: 7. The chain's CDR3 is CASSPGQGAGSPLHF. The CDR3 DNA follows: TGTGCCAGCAGCCCGGGACAGGGGGCTGGGTCACCCCTCCACTTT.

This clonotype was seen only a few times. This rearrangement joins TRBV20-1 to TRBJ2-1; 9 nucleotides line up with TRBD1. The CDR3 runs to 14 residues. CDR1 and CDR2 (germline): DFQATT, SNEGSKA (reference sequence). J lost 4 bases, V lost 4 bases, and 5 bases had no gene match. The CDR3 reads CSATTGQGYNEQFF. The DNA for the CDR3 is TGCAGTGCTACCACGGGACAGGGTTACAATGAGCAGTTCTTC.

This clonotype was observed many times. V gene TRBV7-2 combines with J gene TRBJ2-1; the match to TRBD2 covers 7 bases. CDR3 size: 15 residues. Germline CDR1 and CDR2: SGHTA and FQGNSA. J gave up 8 bases and V 3 bases, and 10 bases lay outside the gene matches. The chain's CDR3 is CASSFGAGIADEQFF. The CDR3 DNA is TGTGCCAGCAGCTTCGGAGCGGGGATCGCGGATGAGCAGTTCTTC. The whole variable domain, remainder taken from reference TRBV7-2 and TRBJ2-1, is GAGVSQSPSNKVTEKGKDVELRCDPISGHTALYWYRQSLGQGLEFLIYFQGNSAPDKSGLPSDRFSAERTGGSVSTLTIQRTQQEDSAVYLCASSFGAGIADEQFFGPGTRLTVL.

The sample holds a few counts of this clonotype. The rearrangement links TRBV2 to TRBJ2-5; D is unclear. Germline CDR1 is SNHLY and CDR2 is FYNNEI. Trimming shortened V by 7 bases and J by 2 bases, and 8 bases separated the two germline ends. CDR3 length equals 12 residues. As DNA, the CDR3 is TGTGCCAGCAAGTACCCACAAGAGACCCAGTACTTC. It yields the protein CASKYPQETQYF. The full variable domain, rest sourced from reference TRBV2 and TRBJ2-5, is EPEVTQTPSHQVTQMGQEVILRCVPISNHLYFYWYRQILGQKVEFLVSFYNNEISEKSEIFDDQFSVERPDGSNFTLKIRSTKLEDSAMYFCASKYPQETQYFGPGTRLLVL.

This clonotype was counted a few times. The J gene is TRBJ2-3, the V gene TRBV19, with 10 bases identical to TRBD2. The germline CDR1 and CDR2 sequences are LNHDA and SQIVND (reference sequence). CDR3 length: 15 residues. Germline trimming cut 6 bases from V and 3 bases from J; bases unmatched to any gene: 6. The CDR3 region is CASRPPGLATDTQYF. Here the CDR3 DNA reads TGTGCCAGTAGACCTCCGGGACTAGCGACAGATACGCAGTATTTT.

V and J are TRBV7-2 and TRBJ2-7; D not resolved. Trimming left V 6 bases short and J 3 bases short, with 9 bases between. The germline CDR1 and CDR2 sequences are SGHTA and FQGNSA. This CDR3 is 12 amino acids long. The CDR3 region has the DNA TGTGCCAGCAGAAAAGGGAACTACGAGCAGTACTTC. Amino acid sequence: CASRKGNYEQYF.

The chain combines TRBV20-1 with TRBJ2-2, with TRBD1 matching 7 bases. Germline V gene sequence: CDR1 DFQATT, CDR2 SNEGSKA (reference sequence). V gave up 3 bases and J gave up 7 bases; unmatched junction bases: 5. This CDR3 has 13 amino acids. DNA of the CDR3: TGCAGTGCTAGTTTTCAGGGGGTCGGGGAGCTGTTTTTT. Translation: CSASFQGVGELFF.